This TCR beta chain was profiled in a study of technical replicates of blood from a few donors. The repertoire was sequenced with immunoSEQ multiplex PCR; TCRdb's copy has only in-frame clones and lacks some. The sample lists under 100,000 clones, more than 90% occurring once. The CDR3 extends over 15 amino acids. Germline values: CDR1 SNHLY, CDR2 FYNNEI. The junction had 7 bases not matched to a gene; V was cut back by 9 bases and J by 7 bases. This clone was detected once. The chain carries TRBV2 and TRBJ2-2; 14 bases line up with TRBD2. The specimen was T cells isolated from PBMCs. The receptor was derived from a human donor in good health. CDR3 sequence: CASRGLAGEDGELFF. The CDR3 region has the DNA TGTGCCAGTAGGGGACTAGCGGGAGAAGACGGGGAGCTGTTTTTT.